This T cell receptor beta chain was documented in a study of OX40 agonist ivuxolimab in advanced cancers. Germline CDR1 and CDR2: LNHDA and SQIVND (reference sequence). Trimming took 5 bases from V and 1 from J, leaving 5 bases between them. The CDR3 runs 12 residues. The table came from immunoSEQ multiplex PCR; TCRdb's copy has only in-frame clones and leaves some out. Of more than 60,000 clones in the sample, roughly 93% were seen once. This receptor was obtained from an adult with an advanced solid tumor such as melanoma, head and neck, liver or kidney cancer. Sequenced here: CD4+ or CD8+ T cells sorted from blood, sampled in a trial of the OX40 agonist ivuxolimab. The chain employs TRBV19 and TRBJ1-1; D is undetermined. The CDR3 DNA sequence: TGTGCCAGTAGTTCGGCGAACACTGAAGCTTTCTTT. Encoded protein: CASSSANTEAFF.